This record covers a single TCR beta chain. These data originate in a study of blood T cell repertoires in COVID-19. With V trimmed by 0 bases and J by 3 bases, 7 bases remained unmatched. Germline CDR1 and CDR2: LGHDT and YNNKEL (reference sequence). The CDR3 spans 16 residues. Per the original data handling: Using reference gene primer amplification, nucleated cell counts were estimated. Assay used: immunoSEQ multiplex PCR; TCRdb lists only in-frame clones, some missing. Clone size and V and J calls were adopted from that table, with D and trimming inferred from the DNA. In the table there are 150,000 to 200,000 clones, 89% of which are singletons. Those enrolled, adults aged about 18 to 89 years, came from 24 US areas. Clinical history reported by participants formed the basis on which cohorts were assigned.

The sample taken for sequencing was PBMCs or T cells enriched from blood (not recorded which). This TCR was recovered from a middle-aged woman with acute COVID-19. The chain combines TRBV3-1 (or the pseudogene TRBV3-2) with TRBJ1-2, with 7 bases fitting TRBD1. CDR3: CASSQERDSRHYGYTF. The CDR3 DNA reads as TGTGCCAGCAGCCAAGAGCGGGACAGTCGGCACTATGGCTACACCTTC.